One sample yielded the 11 T cell receptor beta chains listed below, sequenced in a study of T cells and Merkel cell carcinoma outcomes. TCRdb's copy holds only in-frame clones and misses some; the assay was immunoSEQ multiplex PCR. The repertoire holds roughly 6,400 clones, with 70% to 75% as singletons. The source material was tumor tissue from Merkel cell carcinoma. Every receptor here comes from a human donor with Merkel cell carcinoma. Some clones in this sample may be carry-over from other donors' samples.

The rearrangement uses TRBV2 and TRBJ1-1; 8 nucleotides match TRBD1. After removal of 2 bases from V and 11 bases from J, the junction contained 4 bases not matched to a gene. Germline CDR1 is SNHLY and CDR2 is FYNNEI. CDR3 size: 12 residues. DNA of the CDR3: TGTGCCAGCAGTGAAACAGGGGGTATGGCTTTCTTT. This gives the protein CASSETGGMAFF.

The V and J genes are TRBV18 and TRBJ1-2; possible D gene TRBD1, 6 bases. CDR3 size: 14 residues. Trimming stripped 4 bases from V and 2 bases from J, with 11 bases between. Germline-derived CDR1 and CDR2 are KGHSH and LQKENI. CDR3 loop: CASSQQGLNYGYTF. The CDR3 bases are TGTGCCAGCTCACAACAGGGATTGAACTATGGCTACACCTTC.

The chain couples TRBV5-1 to TRBJ1-4; D remains ambiguous. The CDR3 spans 14 residues. The germline V and J ends were trimmed by 0 bases and 0 bases, with 3 bases remaining between them. The germline CDR1 and CDR2 sequences are SGHRS and YFSETQ. The CDR3 DNA is TGCGCCAGCAGCTTGGCCGCAACTAATGAAAAACTGTTTTTT. Amino acids: CASSLAATNEKLFF.

This clone was seen a few times. The chain recombines TRBV12-5 with TRBJ2-7; tentative D call: TRBD2 (5 bases). CDR3 length: 13 residues. V lost 4 bases and J 2 bases, leaving 9 bases between the germline ends. Germline-derived CDR1 and CDR2 are LGHNT and FRNRAP. CDR3 sequence (DNA): TGTGCTAGTGGTTGTCGGGATCCCTACGAGCAGTACTTC. It encodes CASGCRDPYEQYF. The variable domain in full, with the rest retrieved from reference TRBV12-5 and TRBJ2-7, is DARVTQTPRHKVTEMGQEVTMRCQPILGHNTVFWYRQTMMQGLELLAYFRNRAPLDDSGMPKDRFSAEMPDATLATLKIQPSEPRDSAVYFCASGCRDPYEQYFGPGTRLTVT.

J is TRBJ2-2 and V is TRBV7-3; a weak D match, TRBD1 (6 bases). With 5 bases removed from V and 4 bases from J, the gap between germline ends came to 17 bases. The CDR3 consists of 16 residues. Germline CDR1 and CDR2: SGHTA and FQGTGA. The CDR3 DNA follows: TGTGCCAGCAGCCCAAGAACTGGGACACCCACCGGGGAGCTGTTTTTT. Protein sequence: CASSPRTGTPTGELFF.

The gene calls are TRBV29-1 and TRBJ2-3; 7 nucleotides agree with TRBD2. CDR3 size: 14 residues. Germline trimming cut 4 bases from V and 5 bases from J; bases unmatched to any gene: 9. Per the germline V gene, CDR1 is SQVTM and CDR2 is ANQGSEA. The DNA for the CDR3 is TGCAGCGTTGTAAGGTGGGAGGGAGGAGATACGCAGTATTTT. Its protein product is CSVVRWEGGDTQYF.

The chain combines TRBV30 with TRBJ1-2; 7 nucleotides line up with TRBD1. The V and J ends lost 1 base and 2 bases, in that order; junction bases with no gene match: 4. Per germline, CDR1 GTSNPN and CDR2 SVGIG (reference sequence). The CDR3 has 14 amino acids. CDR3 sequence (DNA): TGTGCCTGGAGTGGGACACAGGGGAACTATGGCTACACCTTC. This codes for CAWSGTQGNYGYTF. The complete variable domain, with remaining parts taken from reference TRBV30 and TRBJ1-2, reads SQTIHQWPATLVQPVGSPLSLECTVEGTSNPNLYWYRQAAGRGLQLLFYSVGIGQISSEVPQNLSASRPQDRQFILSSKKLLLSDSGFYLCAWSGTQGNYGYTFGSGTRLTVV.

There are a few counts of this clone. The chain uses TRBV5-5 and TRBJ2-3; the D call may be TRBD1 or TRBD2 (5 bases each). Trimming stripped 1 base from V and 3 bases from J, with 12 bases between. In germline, CDR1 is SGHKS, CDR2 YYEKEE (reference sequence). This CDR3 contains 15 residues. DNA of the CDR3: TGTGCCAGCAGCTTGAATCCCGGGACGACAGATACGCAGTATTTT. This gives the protein CASSLNPGTTDTQYF.

This clone was counted between two and nine times. The chain employs TRBV7-2 and TRBJ1-2; D is possibly TRBD1 (5 bases). This CDR3 comprises 16 residues. Germline CDR1 and CDR2: SGHTA and FQGNSA. V was cut by 2 bases and J by 3 bases, with 16 bases left in between. CDR3 DNA: TGTGCCAGCAGCTTAATTGGCCTCACGGGGGACTATGGCTACACCTTC. This encodes CASSLIGLTGDYGYTF. The variable domain in full, with the rest retrieved from reference TRBV7-2 and TRBJ1-2, is GAGVSQSPSNKVTEKGKDVELRCDPISGHTALYWYRQSLGQGLEFLIYFQGNSAPDKSGLPSDRFSAERTGGSVSTLTIQRTQQEDSAVYLCASSLIGLTGDYGYTFGSGTRLTVV.

This chain links TRBV2 with TRBJ2-2; D could derive from TRBD1 or TRBD2 (6 bases each). Trimming cost V 6 bases and J 2 bases, with 19 bases left between them. Per the germline V gene, CDR1 is SNHLY and CDR2 is FYNNEI. The CDR3 contains 17 residues. The CDR3 sequence: CASRPTGGALNTGELFF. The CDR3 DNA reads as TGTGCCAGCAGGCCGACAGGAGGGGCCCTCAACACCGGGGAGCTGTTTTTT.

V usage is TRBV11-3 and J usage is TRBJ1-5; possibly TRBD1 for D (6 bases). Germline values: CDR1 SGHNT, CDR2 YENEEA. The CDR3 has 13 residues. V was pared by 4 bases and J by 6 bases, with 10 bases between. CDR3 loop: CASSSPGVQPQHF. The CDR3 nucleotides are TGTGCCAGCAGCTCCCCAGGGGTTCAGCCCCAGCATTTT.